The 12 T cell receptor beta chains below come from one sample, sequenced in a study of CXCR3-negative and CXCR3-positive naive CD8 T cells. In preparing the TRB cDNA libraries, 5' RACE with UMI labels was used. TCRdb reprocessed the 5' RACE reads, keeping one entry per CDR3 protein, no DNA. The table lists some 130,000 distinct CDR3 sequences. The material sequenced was naive CXCR3- CD8+ T cells from blood. Subset defined: CD45RO-CCR7+CD27+CD95- naive CD8+ T cells lacking CXCR3 (TNR3-). The origin of the receptors is a human donor in good health. Some clones in this sample may be carry-over from other donors' samples.

The chain joins TRBV6-2 or TRBV6-3 to TRBJ2-3; the TCRdb call, TRBD2, lacks DNA for checking. CDR3 length equals 15 residues. CDR1 is MNHEY, CDR2 SVGEGT, per germline. This CDR3 reads CASTKNYGGTDTQYF.

The chain recombines TRBV29-1 with TRBJ2-4; the TRBD1 assignment by TCRdb is unverifiable without DNA. Germline CDR1 SQVTM, CDR2 ANQGSEA. There are 14 residues in the CDR3. CDR3 sequence: CSVEVAGTTLIQYF.

J is TRBJ2-2 and V is TRBV11-3. The germline V gene has CDR1 SGHNT and CDR2 YENEEA. The CDR3 length is 15 residues. CDR3: CASSLVRGITGELFF. Supplemented by reference TRBV11-3 and TRBJ2-2, the full variable domain reads EAGVVQSPRYKIIEKKQPVAFWCNPISGHNTLYWYLQNLGQGPELLIRYENEEAVDDSQLPKDRFSAERLKGVDSTLKIQPAELGDSAVYLCASSLVRGITGELFFGEGSRLTVL.

The rearrangement joins TRBV9 to TRBJ1-1. The CDR3 extends over 15 amino acids. The germline V gene encodes CDR1 SGDLS and CDR2 YYNGEE. The CDR3 here is CASSVVGTANTEAFF.

This chain connects TRBV4-2 to TRBJ1-1. From germline, CDR1 is LGHNA and CDR2 YNFKEQ. The CDR3 is made up of 18 amino acids. CDR3 region: CASSHLGSPSVMNTEAFF.

V is TRBV7-7 and J is TRBJ2-1; no DNA is available, so the TRBD1 call from TCRdb remains unchecked. From germline, CDR1 is SSHAT and CDR2 FNYEAQ (reference sequence). This CDR3 is built from 16 residues. The CDR3 spells CASSLGERGLGGEQFF.

The chain recombines TRBV14 with TRBJ2-5; the TRBD2 assignment by TCRdb is unverifiable without DNA. CDR3 length: 16 residues. Germline V gives CDR1 SGHDN, CDR2 FVKESK. The CDR3 spells CASSPVWREDRETQYF.

The chain carries TRBV28 and TRBJ2-4; absent DNA, TCRdb's TRBD1 call cannot be checked. This CDR3 contains 17 residues. Germline CDR1 is MDHEN and CDR2 is SYDVKM. The CDR3 sequence is CASSPYQQGLAKNIQYF.

The chain couples TRBV29-1 to TRBJ2-1; TCRdb names TRBD1, which stays unverified in the absence of DNA. Per the germline V gene, CDR1 is SQVTM and CDR2 is ANQGSEA. CDR3 length equals 17 residues. CDR3 region: CSVEEGASSGSYNEQFF.

The chain carries TRBV28 and TRBJ2-7; TCRdb indicates TRBD1, and absent DNA this call remains unverified. CDR3 length: 15 amino acids. The germline gives CDR1 MDHEN, CDR2 SYDVKM. This CDR3 reads CASSPPPEYSYEQYF.

The rearrangement joins TRBV12-3 or TRBV12-4 to TRBJ2-7; TCRdb selects TRBD2, and the lack of DNA leaves this call unchecked. The CDR3 consists of 15 residues. CDR3 amino acids: CASSPGTSGLYEQYF.

The V call is TRBV12-5, the J call TRBJ1-1. The CDR3 has 12 residues. Germline V gives CDR1 LGHNT, CDR2 FRNRAP. CDR3 residues: CASGSLPTEAFF.